This T cell receptor (beta chain) was recovered during a study of cytomegalovirus exposure and HLA in healthy donors. The CDR3 sequence is 15 residues long. The germline gives CDR1 SEHNR, CDR2 FQNEAQ (reference sequence). Study-level findings and limits: Some V segments (TRBV6-2 and TRBV6-3 among them) were excluded as indistinguishable. In a later analysis, most CMV-associated TCR beta chains appeared HLA-restricted.

Comment on this clone: Antigen unknown. The junction departs from germline at one end; a sequencing error may be responsible.

13 Jbeta primers and 60 Vbeta primers were used for the PCR. Here immunoSEQ multiplex PCR was the method, and the copy in TCRdb shows in-frame clones only, minus some. The sample consists of more than 95,000 clones, approximately 80% of them appearing once. The V and J genes are TRBV7-9 and TRBJ1-1; the D gene is possibly TRBD1 (6 bases). The specimen was PBMCs. The origin of this receptor is a young man in good health and CMV-seropositive. DNA for the CDR3: TGTTCCAGCAGCTACACAACTTCAGGGGCTGTTGAAGCTTTCTTT. Translated: CSSSYTTSGAVEAFF.